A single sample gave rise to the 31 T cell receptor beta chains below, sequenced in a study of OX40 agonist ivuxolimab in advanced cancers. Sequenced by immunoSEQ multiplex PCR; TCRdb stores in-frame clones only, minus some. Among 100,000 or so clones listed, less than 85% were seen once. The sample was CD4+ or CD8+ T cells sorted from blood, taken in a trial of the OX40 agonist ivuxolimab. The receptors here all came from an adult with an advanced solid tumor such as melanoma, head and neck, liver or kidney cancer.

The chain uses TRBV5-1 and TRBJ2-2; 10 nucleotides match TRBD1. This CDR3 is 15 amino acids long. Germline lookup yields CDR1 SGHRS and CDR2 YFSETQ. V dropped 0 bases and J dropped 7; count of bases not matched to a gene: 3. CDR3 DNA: TGCGCCAGCAGCTTGGGGGACAGGGGCGACGGGGAGCTGTTTTTT. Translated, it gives CASSLGDRGDGELFF.

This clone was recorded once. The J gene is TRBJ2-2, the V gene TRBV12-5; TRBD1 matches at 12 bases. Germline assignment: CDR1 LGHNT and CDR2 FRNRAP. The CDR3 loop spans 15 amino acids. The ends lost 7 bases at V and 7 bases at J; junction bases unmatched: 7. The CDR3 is CASARDRGRGGELFF. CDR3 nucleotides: TGTGCTAGTGCTAGGGACAGGGGGCGTGGCGGGGAGCTGTTTTTT.

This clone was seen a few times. CDR3 in DNA: TGTGCCGGGCGAGAGGAAGAAGCTTTCTTT. Translation gives CAGREEEAFF. This chain uses TRBV30 with TRBJ1-1; D uncertain. CDR3 length equals 10 residues. Germline V gives CDR1 GTSNPN, CDR2 SVGIG (reference sequence). V was trimmed by 8 bases and J by 8 bases, leaving 12 bases between them. Filled out from reference TRBV30 and TRBJ1-1, the complete variable domain reads SQTIHQWPATLVQPVGSPLSLECTVEGTSNPNLYWYRQAAGRGLQLLFYSVGIGQISSEVPQNLSASRPQDRQFILSSKKLLLSDSGFYLCAGREEEAFFGQGTRLTVV.

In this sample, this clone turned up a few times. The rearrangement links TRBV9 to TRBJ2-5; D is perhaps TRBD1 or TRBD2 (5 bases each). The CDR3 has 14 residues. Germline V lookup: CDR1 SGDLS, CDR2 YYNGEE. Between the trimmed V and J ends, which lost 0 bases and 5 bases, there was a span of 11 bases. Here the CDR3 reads CASSVEGTRETQYF. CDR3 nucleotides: TGTGCCAGCAGCGTAGAGGGGACCCGGGAGACCCAGTACTTC.

The CDR3 coding sequence is TGCGCCAGCAGCCGCGAGGGGTTGGAGACCCAGTACTTC. This sequence encodes CASSREGLETQYF. This chain connects TRBV4-1 to TRBJ2-5; perhaps D is TRBD1 or TRBD2 (5 bases each). From germline, CDR1 is MGHRA and CDR2 YSYEKL. Between the trimmed V and J ends, which lost 4 bases and 5 bases, there was a span of 11 bases. There are 13 residues in the CDR3.

The CDR3 coding sequence is TGTGCCAGCAGTGAGGTGGTGGGGGTGGTAGATACGCAGTATTTT. It encodes CASSEVVGVVDTQYF. The chain uses TRBV6-1 and TRBJ2-3, with D perhaps TRBD1 or TRBD2 (5 bases each). Trimming stripped 3 bases from V and 5 bases from J, with 15 bases between. Germline CDR1 is MNHNS and CDR2 is SASEGT. The CDR3 runs 15 residues.

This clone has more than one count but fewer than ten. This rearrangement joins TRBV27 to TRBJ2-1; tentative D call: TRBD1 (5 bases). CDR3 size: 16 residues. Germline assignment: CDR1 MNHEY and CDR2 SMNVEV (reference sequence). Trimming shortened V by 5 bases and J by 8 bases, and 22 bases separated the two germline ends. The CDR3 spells CASSHSAPEWGYEQFF. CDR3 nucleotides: TGTGCCAGCAGTCATTCAGCGCCGGAATGGGGCTATGAGCAGTTCTTC.

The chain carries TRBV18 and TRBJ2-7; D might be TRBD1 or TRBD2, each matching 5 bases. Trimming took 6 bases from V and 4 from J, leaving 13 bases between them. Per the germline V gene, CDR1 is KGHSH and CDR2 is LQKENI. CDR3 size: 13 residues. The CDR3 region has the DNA TGTGCCAGCTCTTCCGGGACCACTTACGAGCAGTACTTC. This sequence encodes CASSSGTTYEQYF.

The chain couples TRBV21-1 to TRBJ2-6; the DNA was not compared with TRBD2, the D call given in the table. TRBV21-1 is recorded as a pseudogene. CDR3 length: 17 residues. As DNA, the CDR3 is TGTGCCAGCAGCTACGGGAGGCAGCTAACTGGGGCCAACGTCCTGACTTTC. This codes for CASSYGRQLTGANVLTF.

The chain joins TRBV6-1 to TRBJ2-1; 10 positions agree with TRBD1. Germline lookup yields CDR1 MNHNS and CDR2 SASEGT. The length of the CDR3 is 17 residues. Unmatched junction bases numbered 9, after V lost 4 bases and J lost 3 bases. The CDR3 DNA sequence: TGTGCCAGCAGTGGTTCCGGGACAGGGGCTCTCTACAATGAGCAGTTCTTC. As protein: CASSGSGTGALYNEQFF.

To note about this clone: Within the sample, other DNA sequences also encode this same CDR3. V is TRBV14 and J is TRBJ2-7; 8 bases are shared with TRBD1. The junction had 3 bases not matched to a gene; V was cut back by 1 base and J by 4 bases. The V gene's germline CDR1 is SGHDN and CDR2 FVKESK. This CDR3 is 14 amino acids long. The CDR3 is CASSQGTGSYEQYF. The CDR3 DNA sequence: TGTGCCAGCAGCCAAGGGACAGGGTCGTACGAGCAGTACTTC.

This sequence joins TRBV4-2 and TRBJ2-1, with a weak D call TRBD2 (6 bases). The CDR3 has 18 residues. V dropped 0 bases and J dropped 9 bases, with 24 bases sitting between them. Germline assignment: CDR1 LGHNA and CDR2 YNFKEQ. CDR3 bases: TGTGCCAGCAGCCAAGACCCCCTAGCGTCCTCCCTCGGAAGTGAGCAGTTCTTC. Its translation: CASSQDPLASSLGSEQFF.

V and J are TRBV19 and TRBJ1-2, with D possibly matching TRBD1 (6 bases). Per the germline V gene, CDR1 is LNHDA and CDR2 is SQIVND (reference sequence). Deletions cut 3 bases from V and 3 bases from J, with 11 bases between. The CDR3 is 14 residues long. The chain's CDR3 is CASSMRGADYGYTF. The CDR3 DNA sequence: TGTGCCAGTAGTATGCGGGGGGCGGACTATGGCTACACCTTC.

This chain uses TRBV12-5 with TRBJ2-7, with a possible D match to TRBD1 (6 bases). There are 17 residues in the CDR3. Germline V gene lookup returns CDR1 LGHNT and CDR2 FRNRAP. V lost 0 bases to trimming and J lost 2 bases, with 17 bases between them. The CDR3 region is CASGLVLRGTVTYEQYF. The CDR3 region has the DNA TGTGCTAGTGGTTTGGTATTAAGGGGGACCGTTACCTACGAGCAGTACTTC.

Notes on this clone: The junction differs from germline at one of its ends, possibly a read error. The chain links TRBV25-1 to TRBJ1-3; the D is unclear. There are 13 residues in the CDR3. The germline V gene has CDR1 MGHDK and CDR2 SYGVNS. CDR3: CASCENSGNTIYF. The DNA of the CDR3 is TGTGCCAGCTGTGAGAACTCTGGAAACACCATATATTTT.

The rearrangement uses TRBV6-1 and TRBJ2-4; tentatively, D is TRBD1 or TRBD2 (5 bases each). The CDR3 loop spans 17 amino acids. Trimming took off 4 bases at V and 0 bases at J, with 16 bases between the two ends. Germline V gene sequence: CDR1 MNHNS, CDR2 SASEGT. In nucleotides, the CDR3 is TGTGCCAGCAGTGGCGAGGGGACCTACCTAGCCAAAAACATTCAGTACTTC. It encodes CASSGEGTYLAKNIQYF.

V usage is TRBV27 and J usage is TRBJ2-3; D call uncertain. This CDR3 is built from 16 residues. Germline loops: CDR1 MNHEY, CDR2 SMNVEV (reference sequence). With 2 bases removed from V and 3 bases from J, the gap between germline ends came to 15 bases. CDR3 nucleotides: TGTGCCAGCAGTTTAAGGCAGGATATCCCTACAGATACGCAGTATTTT. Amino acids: CASSLRQDIPTDTQYF.

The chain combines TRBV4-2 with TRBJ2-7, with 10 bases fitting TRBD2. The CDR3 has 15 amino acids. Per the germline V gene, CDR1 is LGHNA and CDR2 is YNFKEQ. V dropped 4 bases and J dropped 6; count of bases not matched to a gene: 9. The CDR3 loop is CASSLGTSDHREQYF. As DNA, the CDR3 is TGTGCCAGCAGCCTTGGGACTAGCGATCATCGCGAGCAGTACTTC.

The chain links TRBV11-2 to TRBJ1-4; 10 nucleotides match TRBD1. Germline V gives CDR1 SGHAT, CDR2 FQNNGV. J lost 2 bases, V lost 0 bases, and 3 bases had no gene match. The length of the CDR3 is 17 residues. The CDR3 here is CASSLEGQGLTNEKLFF. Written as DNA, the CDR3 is TGTGCCAGCAGCTTAGAGGGACAGGGGTTGACTAATGAAAAACTGTTTTTT.

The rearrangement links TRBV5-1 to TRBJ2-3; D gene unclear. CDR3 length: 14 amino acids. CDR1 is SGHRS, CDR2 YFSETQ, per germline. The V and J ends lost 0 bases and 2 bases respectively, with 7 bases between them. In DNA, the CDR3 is TGCGCCAGCAGCTTGGTGGCGGTCACAGATACGCAGTATTTT. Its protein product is CASSLVAVTDTQYF. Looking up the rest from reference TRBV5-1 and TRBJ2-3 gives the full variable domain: KAGVTQTPRYLIKTRGQQVTLSCSPISGHRSVSWYQQTPGQGLQFLFEYFSETQRNKGNFPGRFSGRQFSNSRSEMNVSTLELGDSALYLCASSLVAVTDTQYFGPGTRLTVL.

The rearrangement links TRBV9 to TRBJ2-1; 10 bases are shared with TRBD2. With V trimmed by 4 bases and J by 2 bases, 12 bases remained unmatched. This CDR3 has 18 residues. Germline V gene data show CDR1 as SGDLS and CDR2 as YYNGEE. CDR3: CASSPDLSSGGAYNEQFF. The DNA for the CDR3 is TGTGCCAGCAGCCCAGACCTCTCTAGCGGGGGAGCCTACAATGAGCAGTTCTTC.

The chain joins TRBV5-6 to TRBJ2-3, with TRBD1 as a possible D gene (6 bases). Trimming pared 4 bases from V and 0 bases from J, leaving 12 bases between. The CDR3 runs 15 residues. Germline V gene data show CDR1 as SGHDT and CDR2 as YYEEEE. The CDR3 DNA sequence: TGTGCCAGCAGCCTAGTCGGACAGAGCACAGATACGCAGTATTTT. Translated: CASSLVGQSTDTQYF. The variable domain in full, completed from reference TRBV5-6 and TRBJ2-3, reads DAGVTQSPTHLIKTRGQQVTLRCSPKSGHDTVSWYQQALGQGPQFIFQYYEEEERQRGNFPDRFSGHQFPNYSSELNVNALLLGDSALYLCASSLVGQSTDTQYFGPGTRLTVL.

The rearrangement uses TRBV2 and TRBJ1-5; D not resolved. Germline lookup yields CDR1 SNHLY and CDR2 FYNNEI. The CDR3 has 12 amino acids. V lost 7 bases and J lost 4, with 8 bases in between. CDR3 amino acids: CASTEGNQPQHF. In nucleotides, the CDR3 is TGTGCCAGCACAGAGGGTAATCAGCCCCAGCATTTT.

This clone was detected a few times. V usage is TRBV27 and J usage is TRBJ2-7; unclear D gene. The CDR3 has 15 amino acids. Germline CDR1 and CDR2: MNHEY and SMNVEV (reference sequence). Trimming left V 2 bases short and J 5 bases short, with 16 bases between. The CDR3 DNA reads TGTGCCAGCAGTTTACTCTCCGGGCGGAAAAACGAGCAGTACTTC. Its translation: CASSLLSGRKNEQYF.

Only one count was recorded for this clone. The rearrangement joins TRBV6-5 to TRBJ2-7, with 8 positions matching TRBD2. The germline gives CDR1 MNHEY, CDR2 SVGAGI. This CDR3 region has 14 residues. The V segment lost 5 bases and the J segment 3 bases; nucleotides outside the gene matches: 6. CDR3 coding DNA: TGTGCCAGCAGTAAAACTAGCGGAAACTACGAGCAGTACTTC. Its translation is CASSKTSGNYEQYF.

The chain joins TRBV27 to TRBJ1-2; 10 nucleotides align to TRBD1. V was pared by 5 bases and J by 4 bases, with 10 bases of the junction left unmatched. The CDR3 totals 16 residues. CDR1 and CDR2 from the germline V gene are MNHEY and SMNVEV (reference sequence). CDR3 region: CASSPVGQGTTYGYTF. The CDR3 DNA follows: TGTGCCAGCAGTCCTGTGGGACAGGGGACGACCTATGGCTACACCTTC.

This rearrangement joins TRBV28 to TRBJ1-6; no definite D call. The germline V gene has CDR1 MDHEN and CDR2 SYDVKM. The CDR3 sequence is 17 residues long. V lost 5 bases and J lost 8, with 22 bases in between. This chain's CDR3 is CASSGGVLGQEYSPLHF. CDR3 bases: TGTGCCAGCAGTGGAGGAGTGCTTGGGCAGGAGTATTCACCCCTCCACTTT.

The CDR3 loop reads CASSQPISPGPLRRYTF. For the CDR3, the DNA is TGCGCCAGCAGCCAACCAATTAGTCCGGGACCGCTAAGGCGCTACACCTTC. The chain links TRBV4-3 to TRBJ1-2; TRBD1 might be the D (5 bases). The CDR3 spans 17 residues. The germline V gene has CDR1 LGHNA and CDR2 YSLEER. The V gene lost 2 bases and the J gene lost 9 bases, with 25 bases spanning the gap.

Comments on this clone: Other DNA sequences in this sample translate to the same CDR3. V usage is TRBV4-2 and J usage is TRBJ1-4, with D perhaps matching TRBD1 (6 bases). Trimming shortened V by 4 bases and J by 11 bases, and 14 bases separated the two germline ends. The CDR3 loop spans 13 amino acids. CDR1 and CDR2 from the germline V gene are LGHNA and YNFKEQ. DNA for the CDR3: TGTGCCAGCAGCCCGGACAGACGTGAGAAACTGTTTTTT. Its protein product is CASSPDRREKLFF.

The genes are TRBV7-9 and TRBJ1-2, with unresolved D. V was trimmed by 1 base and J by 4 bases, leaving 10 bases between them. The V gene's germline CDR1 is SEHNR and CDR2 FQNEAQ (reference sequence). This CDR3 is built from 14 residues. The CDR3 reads CASSLGGFAYGYTF. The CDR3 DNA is TGTGCCAGCAGCTTAGGGGGATTTGCCTATGGCTACACCTTC.

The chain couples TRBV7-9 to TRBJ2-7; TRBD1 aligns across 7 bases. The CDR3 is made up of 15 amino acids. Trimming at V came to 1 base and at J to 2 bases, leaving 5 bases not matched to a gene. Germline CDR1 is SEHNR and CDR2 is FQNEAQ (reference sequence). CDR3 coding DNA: TGTGCCAGCAGCTTAGAAGCGACAGGGACCTACGAGCAGTACTTC. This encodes CASSLEATGTYEQYF.